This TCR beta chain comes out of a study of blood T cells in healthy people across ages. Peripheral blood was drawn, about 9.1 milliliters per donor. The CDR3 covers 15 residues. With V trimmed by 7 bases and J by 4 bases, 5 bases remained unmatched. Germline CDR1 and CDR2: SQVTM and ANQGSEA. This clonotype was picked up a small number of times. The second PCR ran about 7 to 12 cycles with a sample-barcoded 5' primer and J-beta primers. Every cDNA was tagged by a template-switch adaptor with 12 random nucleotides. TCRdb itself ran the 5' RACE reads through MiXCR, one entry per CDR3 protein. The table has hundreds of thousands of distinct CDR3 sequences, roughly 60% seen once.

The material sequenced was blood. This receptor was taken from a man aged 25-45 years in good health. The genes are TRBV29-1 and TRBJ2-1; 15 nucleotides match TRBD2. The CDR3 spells CSAGLAGGTYNEQFF. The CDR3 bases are TGCAGCGCCGGACTAGCGGGAGGGACATACAATGAGCAGTTCTTC.